The 17 T cell receptor beta chains below all came from one sample that was sequenced in a study of blood T cells in healthy people across ages. With a J-beta primer mix and a sample-barcoded 5' primer, a second PCR ran 7 to 11 cycles. TCRdb re-analysed the 5' RACE reads in MiXCR, keeping a single row per CDR3 protein. The profile covers around 820,000 distinct CDR3 sequences, with 25% appearing a single time and around 3.6% taken by the ten largest. The sample also formed part of further work on T cells of mothers and their children.

Source material: blood. The receptors stem from a boy aged 5-17 years in good health.

In its sample, this clonotype was seen a few times. This chain connects TRBV7-2 to TRBJ2-5; 8 positions match TRBD1. The CDR3 consists of 16 residues. Germline V lookup: CDR1 SGHTA, CDR2 FQGNSA. With 5 bases clipped from V and 2 bases from J, the junction kept 10 bases outside the gene matches. This CDR3 is CASSIHLGTGQETQYF. In DNA, the CDR3 is TGTGCCAGCAGCATCCACCTTGGGACAGGTCAAGAGACCCAGTACTTC.

V gene TRBV28 combines with J gene TRBJ1-4; D ambiguous. V shed 6 bases and J shed 3 bases, with 20 bases lying between them. The CDR3 is 17 residues long. The germline gives CDR1 MDHEN, CDR2 SYDVKM. The CDR3 nucleotides read TGTGCCAGCAGAAAAGGACCGGCCTTGGTGGCTAATGAAAAACTGTTTTTT. Encoded protein: CASRKGPALVANEKLFF.

Points on this clonotype: One end of the junction is discordant with germline, which a read error may explain. J is TRBJ2-7 and V is TRBV20-1; D gene unclear. The germline CDR1 and CDR2 sequences are DFQATT and SNEGSKA (reference sequence). The CDR3 consists of 12 residues. The CDR3, as DNA: TGTAGTGCTAGAAAAGACCCCTACGAGCAGTACTTC. Translated: CSARKDPYEQYF.

Only a few counts were recorded for this clonotype. J is TRBJ1-5 and V is TRBV12-3 or TRBV12-4; 8 bases are shared with TRBD1. The CDR3 loop spans 13 amino acids. The J segment lost 8 bases and the V segment lost 6 bases, leaving 6 bases of the junction unmatched. CDR3 coding DNA: TGTGCCAGCAGGCAGACAGGGGCAGAGCCCCAGCATTTT. Translation: CASRQTGAEPQHF.

This chain links TRBV4-3 with TRBJ1-6; D remains ambiguous. Germline V gene data show CDR1 as LGHNA and CDR2 as YSLEER. The germline V and J ends were trimmed by 0 bases and 10 bases, with 4 bases remaining between them. The CDR3 is 12 amino acids. CDR3 sequence (DNA): TGCGCCAGCAGCCAAGAGAGATCACCCCTCCACTTT. This encodes CASSQERSPLHF.

Comment on this clonotype: At one boundary the junction diverges from the germline segment, which might be a read error. The chain employs TRBV29-1 and TRBJ2-3; 9 bases fit TRBD2. This CDR3 has 16 amino acids. The germline V gene encodes CDR1 SQVTM and CDR2 ANQGSEA. CDR3 amino acids: CSALGSSGTSLDTQYF. The CDR3 nucleotides are TGTAGCGCCCTAGGAAGTTCCGGGACTAGCCTAGATACGCAGTATTTT.

The chain links TRBV11-2 to TRBJ2-7; D is undetermined. The germline gives CDR1 SGHAT, CDR2 FQNNGV. The length of the CDR3 is 12 residues. V lost 5 bases and J lost 8, with 13 bases in between. The CDR3 DNA sequence: TGTGCCAGCAGCCCCCAGACATCGCAGCAGTACTTC. Its protein product is CASSPQTSQQYF.

The table lists this clonotype with a few counts. The chain carries TRBV7-8 and TRBJ2-1; D ambiguous. Germline assignment: CDR1 SGHVS and CDR2 FQNEAQ. The V end lost 5 bases, the J end lost 2 bases, and 7 bases lay between the germline ends. The CDR3 sequence is 13 residues long. CDR3 sequence (DNA): TGTGCCAGCAGCATCCAACCCTACAATGAGCAGTTCTTC. Its translation is CASSIQPYNEQFF. The full variable domain, its missing parts supplied by reference TRBV7-8 and TRBJ2-1, is GAGVSQSPRYKVAKRGQDVALRCDPISGHVSLFWYQQALGQGPEFLTYFQNEAQLDKSGLPSDRFFAERPEGSVSTLKIQRTQQEDSAVYLCASSIQPYNEQFFGPGTRLTVL.

The chain couples TRBV12-3 or TRBV12-4 to TRBJ2-1, with TRBD2 matching over 9 bases. The J segment lost 7 bases and the V segment lost 3 bases, leaving 7 bases of the junction unmatched. This CDR3 has 15 residues. CDR3 amino acids: CASSLWTSDGNEQFF. CDR3 bases: TGTGCCAGCAGTTTGTGGACTAGCGATGGGAATGAGCAGTTCTTC.

The V gene is TRBV7-2, the J gene TRBJ2-5; 7 bases are shared with TRBD2. The DNA end is a closer match to TRBJ2-7, so the J assignment may be wrong. Germline loops: CDR1 SGHTA, CDR2 FQGNSA. This CDR3 is 16 amino acids long. CDR3: CASSPAPGGSGDEQYF. CDR3 sequence (DNA): TGTGCCAGCAGCCCCGCGCCCGGGGGGTCTGGCGACGAGCAGTACTTC.

The table lists this clonotype with a few counts. The V call is TRBV7-2, the J call TRBJ2-5; a possible D gene is TRBD1 (6 bases). V lost 0 bases, J lost 5 bases, and 13 bases lay in between. The germline V gene has CDR1 SGHTA and CDR2 FQGNSA. The CDR3 loop spans 15 amino acids. The CDR3, as DNA: TGTGCCAGCAGCTTAGCCAACAGGGTCGGGGAGACCCAGTACTTC. It specifies CASSLANRVGETQYF.

This clonotype was observed a few times. The chain carries TRBV4-3 and TRBJ2-4; TRBD1 is a possible D gene (5 bases). Per germline, CDR1 LGHNA and CDR2 YSLEER. With 0 bases removed from V and 2 bases from J, the gap between germline ends came to 11 bases. This CDR3 contains 16 residues. Written as DNA, the CDR3 is TGCGCCAGCAGCCAAGATGCGTTGGGGCCCAAAAACATTCAGTACTTC. This sequence encodes CASSQDALGPKNIQYF.

There are many counts of this clonotype. The chain's CDR3 is CATSEPTGAGDYGYTF. As DNA, the CDR3 is TGTGCCACCAGTGAGCCGACAGGGGCAGGTGACTATGGCTACACCTTC. The chain combines TRBV24-1 with TRBJ1-2; the match to TRBD1 covers 8 bases. The CDR3 loop spans 16 amino acids. Looked up from germline, CDR1 is KGHDR and CDR2 is SFDVKD. J lost 3 bases, V lost 4 bases, and 9 bases had no gene match.

The chain links TRBV7-2 to TRBJ1-1, with TRBD1 as a possible D gene (5 bases). This CDR3 has 16 residues. The V gene lost 5 bases and the J gene lost 4 bases, with 20 bases spanning the gap. Germline V gene data show CDR1 as SGHTA and CDR2 as FQGNSA. CDR3 amino acids: CASSLGGGRVGTEAFF. CDR3 coding DNA: TGTGCCAGCAGCCTGGGCGGGGGAAGGGTTGGCACTGAAGCTTTCTTT.

In this sample, this clonotype turned up a few times. The V and J genes are TRBV7-3 and TRBJ2-1; no clear D gene. Trimming removed 2 bases at V and 3 bases at J, with 8 bases between. Looked up from germline, CDR1 is SGHTA and CDR2 is FQGTGA. The CDR3 is made up of 14 amino acids. CDR3 region: CASSLLPGYNEQFF. The CDR3 nucleotides are TGTGCCAGCAGCTTACTACCAGGCTACAATGAGCAGTTCTTC.

V gene TRBV12-3 or TRBV12-4 combines with J gene TRBJ2-7, with 7 bases fitting TRBD2. The CDR3 has 16 residues. V dropped 3 bases and J dropped 4; count of bases not matched to a gene: 12. The chain's CDR3 is CASSFGGRAAKYEQYF. The CDR3 nucleotides are TGTGCCAGCAGTTTTGGGGGGAGGGCCGCAAAATACGAGCAGTACTTC.

The chain has TRBV7-2 and TRBJ2-5, with 9 bases matching TRBD2. The end of the DNA fits TRBJ2-1 better, so the J call may be wrong. Germline values: CDR1 SGHTA, CDR2 FQGNSA. There are 15 residues in the CDR3. CDR3 protein: CASGMAGGTYNEQFF. CDR3 coding DNA: TGTGCCAGCGGGATGGCGGGGGGGACATACAATGAGCAGTTCTTC.